This TCR beta chain was identified during a study of blood T cell repertoires in COVID-19. On the study more broadly: Whether acute or convalescent, the COVID-19 samples came from the United States, Italy and Spain. T cells, B-cell-depleted T cells, or PBMCs provided the cDNA or gDNA that served as material.

Looked up from germline, CDR1 is MRHNA and CDR2 is SNTAGT. The J segment lost 6 bases and the V segment lost 0 bases, leaving 3 bases of the junction unmatched. There are 16 residues in the CDR3. Patients in Seattle were enrolled during active infection, then followed longitudinally. Assay: immunoSEQ multiplex PCR; the TCRdb copy retains only in-frame clones and omits some. Among around 470,000 clones listed, roughly 87% were seen once. Source material: peripheral blood. The origin of this receptor is a man younger than 35 with COVID-19, enrolled during active disease. The chain uses TRBV6-4 and TRBJ2-2, with 11 bases that match TRBD1. CDR3 region: CASSDSDRGHAGELFF. The CDR3 bases are TGTGCCAGCAGTGACTCGGACAGGGGGCACGCCGGGGAGCTGTTTTTT.